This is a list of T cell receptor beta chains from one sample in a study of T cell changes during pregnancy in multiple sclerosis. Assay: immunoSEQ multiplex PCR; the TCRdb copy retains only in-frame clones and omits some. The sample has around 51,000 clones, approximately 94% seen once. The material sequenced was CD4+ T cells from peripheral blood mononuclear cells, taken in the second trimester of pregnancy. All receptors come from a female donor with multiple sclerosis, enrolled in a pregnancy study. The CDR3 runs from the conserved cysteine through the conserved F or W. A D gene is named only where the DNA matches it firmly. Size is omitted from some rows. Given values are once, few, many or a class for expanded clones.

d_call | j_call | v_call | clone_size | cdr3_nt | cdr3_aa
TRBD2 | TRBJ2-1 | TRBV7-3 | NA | TGTGCCAGCAGCTTCCAGCGGGGGGGCGGGAATGAGCAGTTCTTC | CASSFQRGGGNEQFF
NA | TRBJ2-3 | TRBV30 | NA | TGTGCCTGGAACAGGGACAGCACAGATACGCAGTATTTT | CAWNRDSTDTQYF
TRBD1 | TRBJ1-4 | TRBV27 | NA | TGTGCCAGCGGGCCAGGGGGCGCGAATGAAAAACTGTTTTTT | CASGPGGANEKLFF
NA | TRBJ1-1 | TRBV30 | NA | TGTGCCTGGAGCATGAGGTCTGAAGCTTTCTTT | CAWSMRSEAFF
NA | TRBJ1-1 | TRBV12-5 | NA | TGTGCTAGTGGTTTGGTAGGTCGGAGCCAAGCTTTCTTT | CASGLVGRSQAFF
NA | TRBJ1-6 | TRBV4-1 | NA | TGCGCCAGCAGCATCCCGGCGGGTAGCTCCTATAATTCACCCCTCCACTTT | CASSIPAGSSYNSPLHF
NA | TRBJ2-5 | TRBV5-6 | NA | TGTGCCAGCAGCTTAGACTTTCTGGAGACCCAGTACTTC | CASSLDFLETQYF
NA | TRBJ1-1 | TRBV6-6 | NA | TGTGCCAGCAAGAAAACCGTCGGGGGGGGCACTGAAGCTTTCTTT | CASKKTVGGGTEAFF
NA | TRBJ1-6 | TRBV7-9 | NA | TGTGCCAGCAGCTTAGGGCCGAACCTCCACTTT | CASSLGPNLHF
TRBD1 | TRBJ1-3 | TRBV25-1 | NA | TGTGCCAGCAGTGGGACAGGCTCTGGAAACACCATATATTTT | CASSGTGSGNTIYF
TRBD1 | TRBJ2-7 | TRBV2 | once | TGTGCCAGCAGTGAGCAAGGCGGACAGGGATACGAGCAGTACTTC | CASSEQGGQGYEQYF
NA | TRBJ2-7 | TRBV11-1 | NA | TGTGCCAGCAGCTTAGCGACTGGGGCCCCCTACGAGCAGTACTTC | CASSLATGAPYEQYF
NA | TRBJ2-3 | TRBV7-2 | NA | TGTGCCAGCAGCTTAGTAGCGGATAGCACAGATACGCAGTATTTT | CASSLVADSTDTQYF
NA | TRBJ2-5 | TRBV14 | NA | TGTGCCAGCAGCCAAGAAGTTGCTAGCTTCATGGGGACCCAGTACTTC | CASSQEVASFMGTQYF
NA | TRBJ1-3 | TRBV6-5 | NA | TGTGCCAGCAGTTACGGGGGGGCCACTGGAAACACCATATATTTT | CASSYGGATGNTIYF
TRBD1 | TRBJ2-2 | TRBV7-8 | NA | TGTGCCAGCAGGGGACAGGGTTTGATCGGGGAGCTGTTTTTT | CASRGQGLIGELFF
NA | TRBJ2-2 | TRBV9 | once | TGTGCCAGCAGCGCCTCCAGGGCGACCGGGGAGCTGTTTTTT | CASSASRATGELFF
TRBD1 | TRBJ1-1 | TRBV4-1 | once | TGCGCCAGCAGCCAAGTGGGCAGGGGGACTGAAGCTTTCTTT | CASSQVGRGTEAFF
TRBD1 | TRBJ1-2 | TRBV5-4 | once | TGTGCCAGCAGCCGGGGACAGGGGATAGAAGGCTACACCTTC | CASSRGQGIEGYTF
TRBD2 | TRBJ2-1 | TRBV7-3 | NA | TGTGCCAGCAGCTTATTGGGACTAGCGGGGGCATACAATGAGCAGTTCTTC | CASSLLGLAGAYNEQFF
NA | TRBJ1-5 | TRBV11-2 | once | TGTGCCAGCAGCTTAGGGACTCCGGCTCAGCCCCAGCATTTT | CASSLGTPAQPQHF
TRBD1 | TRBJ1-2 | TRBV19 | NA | TGTGCCAGTAGTGCGGACAGGGTCCGAGGCTACACCTTC | CASSADRVRGYTF
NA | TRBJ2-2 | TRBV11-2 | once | TGTGCCAGCAGCTTTTATACTAGCACCGGGGAGCTGTTTTTT | CASSFYTSTGELFF
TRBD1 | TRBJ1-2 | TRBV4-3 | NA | TGCGCCAGCAGCCAAGTTCCAGGACAGGCATATGGCTACACCTTC | CASSQVPGQAYGYTF
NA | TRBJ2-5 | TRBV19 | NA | TGTGCCAGTAGTCTTGACAGAAGACAAGAGACCCAGTACTTC | CASSLDRRQETQYF
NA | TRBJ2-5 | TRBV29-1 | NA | TGCAGCGTTGAACAGGGGTCAGAAGAGACCCAGTACTTC | CSVEQGSEETQYF
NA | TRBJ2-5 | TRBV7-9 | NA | TGTGCCAGCAGCTTAGCGTCAGGGGTAGAGACCCAGTACTTC | CASSLASGVETQYF
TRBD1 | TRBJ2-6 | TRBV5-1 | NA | TGCGCCAGCAGCCACAGGACAGGGGATACTGGGGCCAACGTCCTGACTTTC | CASSHRTGDTGANVLTF
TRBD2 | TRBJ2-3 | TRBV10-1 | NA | TGCGCCAGCAGCCCTCTAGCGGGGGGTTCCACAGATACGCAGTATTTT | CASSPLAGGSTDTQYF
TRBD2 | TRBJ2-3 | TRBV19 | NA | TGTGCCAGTAGTATTCCAAGCGGGGGCATCACAGATACGCAGTATTTT | CASSIPSGGITDTQYF
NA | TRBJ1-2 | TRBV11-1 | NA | TGTGCCAGCAGCTATTACAGGGCGGCTGGCTACACCTTC | CASSYYRAAGYTF